This is a list of T cell receptor beta chains from one sample in a study of blood T cell repertoires in COVID-19. Measured with immunoSEQ multiplex PCR; TCRdb has only the in-frame clones, and not every one. The table records 55,000 or so clones, 79% of them present only once. The specimen was peripheral blood. The receptor set was obtained from a man in his 60s with acute or convalescent COVID-19. CDR3s include the opening cysteine and the closing phenylalanine or tryptophan. Each record gives: V gene, D gene, clone size, CDR3 length, J gene, CDR3 protein, CDR3 DNA. The D gene is left open where the match is weak. Not all rows give a size; the values are once, few, many and, for expanded clones, a class.

>TRBV5-1|TRBD1|.|18|TRBJ1-5
CASSPWDRGSGSSQPQHF
TGCGCCAGCAGCCCTTGGGACAGGGGGTCTGGTTCAAGTCAGCCCCAGCATTTT
>TRBV6-4|.|.|13|TRBJ1-3
CASSRGSGNTIYF
TGTGCCAGCAGTCGGGGCTCTGGAAACACCATATATTTT
>TRBV6-5|.|.|13|TRBJ2-3
CASSFLSTDTQYF
TGTGCCAGCAGTTTTCTTAGCACAGATACGCAGTATTTT
>TRBV18|.|once|13|TRBJ1-1
CASSPQAGAKAFF
TGTGCCAGCTCACCACAGGCAGGGGCTAAAGCTTTCTTT
>TRBV19|.|.|14|TRBJ1-1
CASNQWGGETEAFF
TGTGCCAGTAACCAATGGGGGGGGGAAACTGAAGCTTTCTTT
>TRBV4-1|TRBD1|few|16|TRBJ2-4
CASSPLTRDRGNIQYF
TGCGCCAGCAGCCCTCTCACCCGGGACAGGGGAAACATTCAGTACTTC
>TRBV14|TRBD2|.|16|TRBJ2-5
CASSQKRLAGQETQYF
TGTGCCAGCAGCCAGAAAAGGCTAGCGGGCCAAGAGACCCAGTACTTC
>TRBV13|TRBD1|.|14|TRBJ2-7
CASSSQGASYEQYF
TGTGCCAGCAGCTCCCAGGGGGCGTCCTACGAGCAGTACTTC
>TRBV30|.|few|13|TRBJ2-2
CAWSVLSIRELFF
TGTGCCTGGAGTGTACTGAGTATCAGGGAGCTGTTTTTT
>TRBV7-2|.|.|14|TRBJ1-3
CASSPASSGNTIYF
TGTGCCAGCAGCCCTGCCAGCTCTGGAAACACCATATATTTT
>TRBV5-1|.|.|16|TRBJ2-7
CASSLASDAMVYEQYF
TGCGCCAGCAGCTTGGCATCCGATGCTATGGTCTACGAGCAGTACTTC
>TRBV18|.|.|14|TRBJ1-4
CASSPRTNNEKLFF
TGTGCCAGCTCCCCGCGGACTAATAATGAAAAACTGTTTTTT
>TRBV19|.|few|14|TRBJ2-7
CASSNPSGGREQYF
TGTGCCAGTAGTAATCCCTCCGGGGGGCGCGAGCAGTACTTC
>TRBV5-4|TRBD1|.|15|TRBJ1-4
CASSSQTGGGEKLFF
TGTGCCAGCAGCTCCCAAACAGGGGGCGGTGAAAAACTGTTTTTT
>TRBV7-9|TRBD1|.|15|TRBJ2-1
CASSRGQGASDEQFF
TGTGCCAGCAGCCGAGGCCAGGGGGCGTCGGATGAGCAGTTCTTC
>TRBV14|.|.|12|TRBJ1-1
CASSQYGEKAFF
TGTGCCAGCAGCCAATACGGGGAGAAAGCTTTCTTT
>TRBV19|.|.|13|TRBJ2-7
CASSVRFIYEQYF
TGTGCCAGTAGTGTCAGGTTTATCTACGAGCAGTACTTC
>TRBV30|.|.|14|TRBJ2-1
CAWSGTSLHNEQFF
TGTGCCTGGAGTGGCACTAGCCTACACAATGAGCAGTTCTTC
>TRBV30|TRBD1|.|15|TRBJ1-2
CAWSQTGGVINGYTF
TGTGCCTGGAGTCAGACAGGGGGCGTAATAAATGGCTACACCTTC
>TRBV2|.|.|21|TRBJ2-7
CASSLIMLPRLVPGSNHEQYF
TGTGCCAGCAGCCTCATCATGCTACCCCGGCTAGTCCCGGGATCCAACCACGAGCAGTACTTC
>TRBV29-1|.|.|14|TRBJ2-7
CSVVLAGGSYEQYF
TGCAGCGTTGTATTGGCCGGCGGGTCCTACGAGCAGTACTTC
>TRBV7-9|.|.|15|TRBJ2-6
CASSTTGSGANVLTF
TGTGCCAGCAGCACGACAGGCTCTGGGGCCAACGTCCTGACTTTC
>TRBV7-2|.|.|14|TRBJ1-6
CASSLRQAYSPLHF
TGTGCCAGCAGCCTCAGACAGGCCTATTCACCCCTCCACTTT
>TRBV6-5|.|.|15|TRBJ2-7
CASSPPGSRIHEQYF
TGTGCCAGCAGTCCCCCGGGATCCCGGATCCACGAGCAGTACTTC
>TRBV7-9|.|few|15|TRBJ1-1
CASSSGGVKNTEAFF
TGTGCCAGCAGCTCCGGGGGGGTCAAGAACACTGAAGCTTTCTTT
>TRBV4-2|.|.|16|TRBJ2-7
CASSQPSLTSSYEQYF
TGTGCCAGCAGCCAACCGAGTCTAACTAGCTCCTACGAGCAGTACTTC
>TRBV2|.|.|15|TRBJ1-1
CASSGFQGIGTEAFF
TGTGCCAGCAGTGGTTTTCAGGGGATAGGGACTGAAGCTTTCTTT
>TRBV19|.|once|15|TRBJ2-7
CASETRWGEGYEQYF
TGTGCCAGCGAAACCCGGTGGGGGGAAGGTTACGAGCAGTACTTC
>TRBV6-5|TRBD1|.|15|TRBJ2-7
CASSFSGTDLYEQYF
TGTGCCAGCAGTTTTTCCGGGACAGACCTCTACGAGCAGTACTTC
>TRBV5-6|TRBD1|.|18|TRBJ2-6
CASRRYETGYSGANVLTF
TGTGCCAGCCGCCGCTACGAGACAGGGTACTCCGGGGCCAACGTCCTGACTTTC
>TRBV5-1|.|.|14|TRBJ2-1
CASSLQSGDNEQFF
TGCGCCAGCAGCTTGCAGTCGGGAGACAATGAGCAGTTCTTC
>TRBV2|.|once|15|TRBJ1-2
CASRSFGQNIRGYTF
TGTGCCAGCAGGAGTTTCGGACAGAACATCCGTGGCTACACCTTC
>TRBV12-3/TRBV12-4|.|.|13|TRBJ1-2
CASSLTQNGGYTF
TGTGCCAGCAGCCTGACACAGAATGGGGGCTACACCTTC
>TRBV5-6|.|.|12|TRBJ1-2
CASSSGLGGYTF
TGTGCCAGCAGCTCAGGGCTTGGGGGCTACACCTTC
>TRBV5-6|.|few|15|TRBJ1-6
CASSSYNRVGSPLHF
TGTGCCAGCAGCTCATACAACAGGGTCGGGTCACCCCTCCACTTT
>TRBV29-1|.|.|15|TRBJ1-2
CSVEDPTEVSRGYTF
TGCAGCGTTGAAGATCCTACTGAGGTCTCTCGGGGCTACACCTTC
>TRBV10-3|.|few|12|TRBJ1-2
CAISGGLYGYTF
TGTGCCATCAGTGGGGGGCTCTATGGCTACACCTTC
>TRBV5-4|.|.|17|TRBJ2-4
CASSSALDRSSKNIQYF
TGTGCCAGCAGCTCAGCCCTGGACAGATCCAGCAAAAACATTCAGTACTTC
>TRBV7-2|.|.|16|TRBJ2-3
CASSLVGATSTDTQYF
TGTGCCAGCAGCTTAGTGGGGGCCACTAGCACAGATACGCAGTATTTT
>TRBV9|TRBD1|few|14|TRBJ1-6
CASSVDGTGSPLHF
TGTGCCAGCAGCGTGGACGGGACAGGGTCACCCCTCCACTTT
>TRBV27|.|.|12|TRBJ1-1
CASSAGSAEAFF
TGTGCCAGCAGCGCCGGGTCGGCTGAAGCTTTCTTT
>TRBV28|TRBD1|.|14|TRBJ1-2
CASSLTGVNYGYTF
TGTGCCAGCAGTTTAACAGGGGTTAACTATGGCTACACCTTC
>TRBV6-5|TRBD1|.|13|TRBJ1-2
CASKTGGAGGYTF
TGTGCCAGCAAAACAGGGGGCGCCGGTGGCTACACCTTC
>TRBV29-1|.|.|14|TRBJ2-2
CSIRTEANTGELFF
TGCAGCATTCGGACAGAGGCGAACACCGGGGAGCTGTTTTTT
>TRBV5-1|TRBD1|.|15|TRBJ1-2
CASSLVPGGEYGYTF
TGCGCCAGCAGCTTGGTGCCAGGGGGCGAGTATGGCTACACCTTC
>TRBV5-6|.|.|15|TRBJ2-7
CASSLGQAIAYEQYF
TGTGCCAGCAGCTTGGGGCAGGCGATAGCCTACGAGCAGTACTTC
>TRBV2|TRBD2|.|19|TRBJ2-3
CASSEPSGGAVDSTDTQYF
TGTGCCAGCAGTGAACCGAGCGGGGGGGCGGTAGATAGCACAGATACGCAGTATTTT
>TRBV9|.|.|13|TRBJ1-6
CASSTRRDSPLHF
TGTGCCAGCAGCACCAGACGGGATTCACCCCTCCACTTT
>TRBV7-3|.|.|13|TRBJ1-2
CASSLEGVYGYTF
TGTGCCAGCAGCTTAGAGGGGGTGTATGGCTACACCTTC
>TRBV29-1|.|.|13|TRBJ2-7
CSAGGRGDGEQYF
TGCAGCGCCGGGGGAAGGGGCGACGGGGAGCAGTACTTC
>TRBV7-9|.|.|16|TRBJ2-6
CASSRQKGPGANVLTF
TGTGCCAGCAGCCGCCAGAAGGGGCCTGGGGCCAACGTCCTGACTTTC
>TRBV10-3|TRBD1|.|14|TRBJ1-4
CATHTDTGERKLFF
TGTGCCACCCACACGGACACAGGGGAAAGAAAACTGTTTTTT